This TCR beta chain was observed in a study of T cells in Graves' hyperthyroidism and ophthalmopathy. Whole-study findings and limits: The model identified upcoming ophthalmopathy a median roughly 6 months ahead of onset. Most clonotypes expanded in thyroid above 0.001 were likewise present in blood.

This clonotype was recorded many times. As yet, its antigen is unknown. Amplification of TCR beta CDR3 regions was performed using RNA transcripts as template. TCR CDR3 regions were first amplified by RT-PCR with HTBI primers. TCRdb used MiXCR to reprocess the multiplex PCR reads, holding one entry per CDR3 protein. The table lists 450,000 to 550,000 distinct CDR3 sequences, roughly 24% of them singletons. 10 ml fresh peripheral blood yielded the PBMCs. This CDR3 is built from 16 residues. Looked up from germline, CDR1 is SEHNR and CDR2 is FQNEAQ (reference sequence). Losses at the gene ends were 4 bases for V and 4 bases for J; bases not matched to a gene: 10.

The V call is TRBV7-9, the J call TRBJ1-2; 9 bases match TRBD1. Sequencing was performed on blood. The receptor comes from a woman aged 30 to 39 with Graves' ophthalmopathy. The CDR3 reads CASSYSQGASSYGYTF. The CDR3 nucleotides are TGTGCCAGCAGCTATTCACAGGGGGCAAGTTCCTATGGCTACACCTTC.